This TCR beta chain was captured in a study of T cells in Graves' hyperthyroidism and ophthalmopathy (dated by TCRdb to the late 2010s). For context, the study as a whole: Peripheral blood samples were taken at the time of initial diagnosis, prior to any treatment. The paper reports TCR Vbeta CDR3 sequencing of approximately 140 peripheral blood samples: some 44 ophthalmopathy, roughly 74 hyperthyroidism and 17 progressor patients. Following sampling, methimazole starting at 30 mg daily was given to hyperthyroidism patients, and high-dose intravenous methylprednisolone was given to ophthalmopathy patients. The 100 discovery patients were randomly split 7:3 into training and test sets. The study also compared thyroid tissue and blood T-cell repertoires from about six Graves' hyperthyroidism patients. To identify distinguishing TCR V-J signatures, a discovery cohort of about a hundred patients was used, comprising 40 to 45 with Graves' ophthalmopathy and under 60 with stable Graves' hyperthyroidism. Prospective prediction of ophthalmopathy was tested in an independent validation cohort of fewer than 20 hyperthyroidism patients and approximately 17 patients who later progressed to ophthalmopathy. The study at large found these results: Blood samples also contained most of the expanded thyroid clonotypes (frequency above 0.001), which suggests that blood repertoires may reflect thyroid immune responses. In validation, progression to ophthalmopathy was predicted by the model with 70% to 71% sensitivity and 72% to 80% specificity, a median of about 6.4 months before onset. A 13 V-J signature model separated ophthalmopathy from stable hyperthyroidism, with about 88% sensitivity and roughly 84% specificity in cross-validation and 80%/75% in testing. Sample size was not statistically predetermined, and investigators were not blinded to group allocation.

A patient counted as having stable Graves' hyperthyroidism if no progression to ophthalmopathy occurred over 18 months of follow-up. The hyperthyroidism patients were between 18 and 65 years old and newly diagnosed, with a disease duration of less than 2 months. Patients with uncontrolled infections, other autoimmune diseases, pregnancy or lactation were excluded. Diagnoses were based on clinical symptoms, serum thyroxine and TRAb, thyroid ultrasound and orbital computed tomography. Ficoll-Paque density gradient centrifugation was used to isolate PBMCs from approximately 10 ml of fresh peripheral blood. Trizol reagent was used to extract total RNA, and RNA quality was then checked on an Agilent 2100 Bioanalyzer. Note on this clonotype: Its antigen is unknown. No qualities accompany the bases; no much larger clone lies one base away.

The germline V gene (reference sequence) yields GTSNPN for CDR1 and SVGIG for CDR2. The CDR3, from cysteine to phenylalanine, totals 14 residues. Just CDR3 DNA is preserved here, 42 bases in frame from base 1. The germline ends are 14 bases apart after V is trimmed by 1 base and J by 8 bases. The TCR beta CDR3 regions were amplified from the RNA transcripts. For the first round of RT-PCR on the TCR CDR3, the HTBI primer set was used together with the Qiagen OneStep RT-PCR kit. A second multiplex PCR round built the libraries, followed by size selection and purification. The libraries were sequenced on an Illumina HiSeq2000 using paired-end 100 bp reads. The authors' analysis ran thus. SOAPnuke was used to process the raw data, removing reads that contained adapters or uncalled bases, had a mean Phred below 15, or lacked an exact match to the constant primer or identifier. COPE v1.2.5 was used to merge the high-quality paired reads, and each unique nucleotide sequence was defined as a clonotype. MiTCR v1.1 was used to align the clonotypes against IMGT TRBV, TRBD and TRBJ reference segments. Analysis was restricted to V-J combinations with a frequency above 0.0001, which covered over 98% of repertoires. A TCS score was defined as the ratio between F50 (clonal expansion) and ExV (chaos), using BLOSUM62-based TCRdist between CDR3 peptides within each V-J. Welch's t-statistics and random forest reduced roughly 540 V-J features to 13, which were used in a naive Bayes classifier (R e1071). The public reads were run again by TCRdb, first through fastp at Q25 and then through MiXCR, and only productive beta chains were kept. Identical CDR3 proteins give one entry, which carries the most common genes and DNA. The V and J calls were not made by the authors but by TCRdb's processing. The sample table lists 300,000 to 350,000 distinct CDR3 sequences, 15% to 20% of them with a count of one. 33% of the sample goes to the ten largest clones.

This clonotype was obtained from a man aged 25-45 years with Graves' hyperthyroidism. Rearrangement joined TRBV30 to TRBJ1-4; the D gene identity is not certain. Sequencing was done on a sample of blood. The DNA sequence is given as TGTGCCTGGAGTGGAGGAGAGGAGCAAGAAAAACTGTTTTTT. Translated, it reads CAWSGGEEQEKLFF.